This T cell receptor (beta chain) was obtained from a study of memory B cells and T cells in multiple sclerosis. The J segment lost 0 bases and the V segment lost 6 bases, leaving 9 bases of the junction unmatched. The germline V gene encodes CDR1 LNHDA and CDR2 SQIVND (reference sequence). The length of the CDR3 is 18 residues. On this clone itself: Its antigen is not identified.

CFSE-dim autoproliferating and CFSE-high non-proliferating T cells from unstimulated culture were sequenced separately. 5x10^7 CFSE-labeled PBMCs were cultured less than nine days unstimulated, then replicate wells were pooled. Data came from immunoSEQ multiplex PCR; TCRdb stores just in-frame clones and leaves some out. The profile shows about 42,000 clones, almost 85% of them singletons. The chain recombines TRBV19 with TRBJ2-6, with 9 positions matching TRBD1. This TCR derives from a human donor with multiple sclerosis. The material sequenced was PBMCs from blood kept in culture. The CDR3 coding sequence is TGTGCCAGTAGGCTGGGGACAGGGTCGCACTCTGGGGCCAACGTCCTGACTTTC. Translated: CASRLGTGSHSGANVLTF.